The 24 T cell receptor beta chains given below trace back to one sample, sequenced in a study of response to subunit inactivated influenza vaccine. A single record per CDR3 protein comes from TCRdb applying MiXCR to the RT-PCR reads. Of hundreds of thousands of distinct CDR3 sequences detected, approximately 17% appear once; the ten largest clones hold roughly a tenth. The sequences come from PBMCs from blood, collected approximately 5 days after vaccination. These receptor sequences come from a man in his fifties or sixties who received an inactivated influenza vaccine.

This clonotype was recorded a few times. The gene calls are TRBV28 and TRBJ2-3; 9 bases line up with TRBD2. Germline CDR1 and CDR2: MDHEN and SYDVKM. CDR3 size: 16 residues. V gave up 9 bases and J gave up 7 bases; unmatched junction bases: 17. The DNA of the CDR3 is TGTGCCAGTGGGGCGTTCGCGGGAGGGCCAAGGCATACGCAGTATTTT. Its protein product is CASGAFAGGPRHTQYF.

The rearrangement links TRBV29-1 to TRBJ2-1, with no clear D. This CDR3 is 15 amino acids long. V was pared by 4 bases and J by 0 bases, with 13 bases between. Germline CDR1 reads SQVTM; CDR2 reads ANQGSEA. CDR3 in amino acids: CSVGEVQSSYNEQFF. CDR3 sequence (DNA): TGCAGCGTTGGGGAAGTTCAGTCCTCCTACAATGAGCAGTTCTTC.

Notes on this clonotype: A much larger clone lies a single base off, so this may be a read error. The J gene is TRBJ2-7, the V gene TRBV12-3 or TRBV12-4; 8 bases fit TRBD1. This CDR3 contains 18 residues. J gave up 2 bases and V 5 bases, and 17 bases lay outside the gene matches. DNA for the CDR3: TGTGCCAGCAGTCCCCTAGATTTTGGACAGGGACCTCCCTACGAGCAGTACTTC. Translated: CASSPLDFGQGPPYEQYF.

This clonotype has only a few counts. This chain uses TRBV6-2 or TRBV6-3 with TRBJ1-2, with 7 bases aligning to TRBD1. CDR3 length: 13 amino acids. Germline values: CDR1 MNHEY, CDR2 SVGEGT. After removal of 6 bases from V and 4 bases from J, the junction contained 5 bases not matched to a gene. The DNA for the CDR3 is TGTGCCAGCAGCCTCAGGGGGATCTATGGCTACACCTTC. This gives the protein CASSLRGIYGYTF.

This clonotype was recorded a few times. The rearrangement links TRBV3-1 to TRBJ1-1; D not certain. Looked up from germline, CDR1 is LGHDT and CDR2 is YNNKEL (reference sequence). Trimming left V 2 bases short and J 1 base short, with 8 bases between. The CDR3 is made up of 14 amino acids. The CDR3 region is CASSQKLPNTEAFF. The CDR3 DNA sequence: TGTGCCAGCAGCCAAAAACTGCCGAACACTGAAGCTTTCTTT. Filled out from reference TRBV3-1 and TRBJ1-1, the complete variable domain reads DTAVSQTPKYLVTQMGNDKSIKCEQNLGHDTMYWYKQDSKKFLKIMFSYNNKELIINETVPNRFSPKSPDKAHLNLHINSLELGDSAVYFCASSQKLPNTEAFFGQGTRLTVV.

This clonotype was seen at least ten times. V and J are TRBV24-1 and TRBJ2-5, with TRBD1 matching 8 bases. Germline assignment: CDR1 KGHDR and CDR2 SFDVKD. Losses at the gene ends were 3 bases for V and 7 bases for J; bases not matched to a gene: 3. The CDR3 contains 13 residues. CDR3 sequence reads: CATSDKQGGTQYF. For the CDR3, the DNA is TGTGCCACCAGTGATAAACAGGGGGGGACCCAGTACTTC.

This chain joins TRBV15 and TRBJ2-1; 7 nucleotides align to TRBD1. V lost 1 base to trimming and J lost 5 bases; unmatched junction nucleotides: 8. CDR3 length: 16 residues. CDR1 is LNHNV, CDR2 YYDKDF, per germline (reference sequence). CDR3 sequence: CATSRVGTEADNEQFF. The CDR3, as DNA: TGTGCCACCAGCAGAGTGGGGACAGAGGCCGACAATGAGCAGTTCTTC.

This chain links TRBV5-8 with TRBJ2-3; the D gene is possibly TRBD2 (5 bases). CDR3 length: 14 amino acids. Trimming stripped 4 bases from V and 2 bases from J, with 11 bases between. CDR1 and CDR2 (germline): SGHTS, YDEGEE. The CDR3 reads CASSQERVTDTQYF. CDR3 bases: TGTGCCAGCAGCCAGGAGAGGGTCACAGATACGCAGTATTTT.

CDR3 loop: CATLGPSYEQYF. The CDR3 nucleotides are TGTGCCACCCTCGGCCCCTCCTACGAGCAGTACTTC. This chain connects TRBV2 to TRBJ2-7; D is ambiguous. With 10 bases removed from V and 0 bases from J, the gap between germline ends came to 10 bases. The CDR3 consists of 12 residues. CDR1 is SNHLY, CDR2 FYNNEI, per germline.

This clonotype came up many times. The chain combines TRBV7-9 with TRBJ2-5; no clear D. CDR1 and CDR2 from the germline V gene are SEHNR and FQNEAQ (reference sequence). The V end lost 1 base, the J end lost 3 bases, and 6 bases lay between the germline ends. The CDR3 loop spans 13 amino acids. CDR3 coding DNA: TGTGCCAGCAGCTTAGATGGCAAAGAGACCCAGTACTTC. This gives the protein CASSLDGKETQYF.

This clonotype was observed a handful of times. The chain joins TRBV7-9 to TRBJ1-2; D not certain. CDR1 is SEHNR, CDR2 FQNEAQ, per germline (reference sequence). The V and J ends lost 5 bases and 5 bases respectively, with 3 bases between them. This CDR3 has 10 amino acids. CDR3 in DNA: TGTGCCAGCAGCATGTATGGCTACACCTTC. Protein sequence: CASSMYGYTF. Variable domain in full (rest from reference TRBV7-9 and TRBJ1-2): DTGVSQNPRHKITKRGQNVTFRCDPISEHNRLYWYRQTLGQGPEFLTYFQNEAQLEKSRLLSDRFSAERPKGSFSTLEIQRTEQGDSAMYLCASSMYGYTFGSGTRLTVV.

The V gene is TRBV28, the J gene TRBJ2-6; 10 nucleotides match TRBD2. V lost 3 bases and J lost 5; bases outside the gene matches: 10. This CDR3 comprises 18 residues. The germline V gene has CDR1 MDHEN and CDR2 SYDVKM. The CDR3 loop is CASSLVGLAALRANVLTF. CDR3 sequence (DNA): TGTGCCAGCAGTTTGGTCGGACTAGCGGCTCTGAGGGCCAACGTCCTGACTTTC.

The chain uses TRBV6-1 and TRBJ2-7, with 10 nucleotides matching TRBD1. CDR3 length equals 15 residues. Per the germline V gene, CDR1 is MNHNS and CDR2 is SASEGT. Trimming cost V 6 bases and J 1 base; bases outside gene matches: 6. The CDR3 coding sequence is TGTGCCAGCAGACCCGGGACAGGGGCTTCCTACGAGCAGTACTTC. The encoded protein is CASRPGTGASYEQYF.

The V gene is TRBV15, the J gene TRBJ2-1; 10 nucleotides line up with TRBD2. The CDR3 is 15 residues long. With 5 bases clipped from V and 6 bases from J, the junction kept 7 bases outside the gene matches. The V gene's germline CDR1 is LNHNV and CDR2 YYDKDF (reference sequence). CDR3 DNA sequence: TGTGCCACCAGCCTAACTAGCGGGACCTCCAATGAGCAGTTCTTC. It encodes CATSLTSGTSNEQFF.

CDR3 nucleotides: TGCAGTGCTAGAGAAACAGGGAATAATTCACCCCTCCACTTT. It codes for CSARETGNNSPLHF. The rearrangement uses TRBV20-1 and TRBJ1-6; D perhaps matches TRBD1 (6 bases). V was cut by 0 bases and J by 5 bases, with 8 bases left in between. Germline V gene data show CDR1 as DFQATT and CDR2 as SNEGSKA (reference sequence). This CDR3 is built from 14 residues.

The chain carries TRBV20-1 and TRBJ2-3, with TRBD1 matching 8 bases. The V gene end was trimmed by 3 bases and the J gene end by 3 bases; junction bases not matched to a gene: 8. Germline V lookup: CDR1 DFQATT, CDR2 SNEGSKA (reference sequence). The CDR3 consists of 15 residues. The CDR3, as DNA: TGCAGTGCTAGTGATCAGGGGGCGAGGACAGATACGCAGTATTTT. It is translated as CSASDQGARTDTQYF.

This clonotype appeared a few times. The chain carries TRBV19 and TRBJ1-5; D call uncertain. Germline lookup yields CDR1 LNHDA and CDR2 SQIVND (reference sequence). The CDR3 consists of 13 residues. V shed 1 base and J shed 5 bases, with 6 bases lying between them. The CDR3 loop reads CASSIVRDQPQHF. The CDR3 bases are TGTGCCAGTAGTATAGTCCGGGATCAGCCCCAGCATTTT.

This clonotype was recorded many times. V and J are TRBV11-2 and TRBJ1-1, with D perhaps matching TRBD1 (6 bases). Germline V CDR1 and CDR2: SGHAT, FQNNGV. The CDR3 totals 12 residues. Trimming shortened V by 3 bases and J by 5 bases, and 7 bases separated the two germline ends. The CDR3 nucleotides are TGTGCCAGCAGCTTGGGGGCGACTGAAGCTTTCTTT. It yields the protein CASSLGATEAFF. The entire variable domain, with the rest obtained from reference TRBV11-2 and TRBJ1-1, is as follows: EAGVAQSPRYKIIEKRQSVAFWCNPISGHATLYWYQQILGQGPKLLIQFQNNGVVDDSQLPKDRFSAERLKGVDSTLKIQPAKLEDSAVYLCASSLGATEAFFGQGTRLTVV.

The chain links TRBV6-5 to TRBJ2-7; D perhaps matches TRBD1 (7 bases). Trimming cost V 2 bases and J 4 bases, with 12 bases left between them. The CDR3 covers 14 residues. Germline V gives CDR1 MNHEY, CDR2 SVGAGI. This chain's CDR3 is CASSYGGGWYEQYF. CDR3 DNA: TGTGCCAGCAGTTACGGAGGGGGCTGGTACGAGCAGTACTTC.

The CDR3 sequence: CASSLIGTSGAHVDTQYF. Written as DNA, the CDR3 is TGTGCCAGCAGCTTAATTGGGACTAGCGGGGCCCATGTAGATACGCAGTATTTT. The chain recombines TRBV7-8 with TRBJ2-3; 13 nucleotides line up with TRBD2. Germline CDR1 and CDR2: SGHVS and FQNEAQ. The V and J ends lost 2 bases and 5 bases, in that order; junction bases with no gene match: 10. The CDR3 covers 18 residues.

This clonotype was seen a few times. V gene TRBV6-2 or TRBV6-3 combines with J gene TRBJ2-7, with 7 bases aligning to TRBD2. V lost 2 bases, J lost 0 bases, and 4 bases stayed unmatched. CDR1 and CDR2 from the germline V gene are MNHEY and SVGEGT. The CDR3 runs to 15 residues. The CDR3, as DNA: TGTGCCAGCAGTTACGGGCGCGGGAGCTCCTACGAGCAGTACTTC. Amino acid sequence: CASSYGRGSSYEQYF.

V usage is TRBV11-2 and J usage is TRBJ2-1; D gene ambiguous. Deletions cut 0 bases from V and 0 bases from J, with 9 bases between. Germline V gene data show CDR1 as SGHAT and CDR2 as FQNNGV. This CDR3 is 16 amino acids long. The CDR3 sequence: CASSLEAGSSYNEQFF. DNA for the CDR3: TGTGCCAGCAGCTTAGAGGCCGGTAGCTCCTACAATGAGCAGTTCTTC.

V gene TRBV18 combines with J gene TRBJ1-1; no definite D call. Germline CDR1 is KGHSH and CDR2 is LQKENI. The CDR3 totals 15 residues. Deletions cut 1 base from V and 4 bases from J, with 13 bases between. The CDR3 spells CASSPLGSSGTEAFF. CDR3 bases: TGTGCCAGCTCACCACTGGGATCTTCGGGCACTGAAGCTTTCTTT.

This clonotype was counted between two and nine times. The CDR3 bases are TGTGCCAGCAGCCGTCAAGGGCCGCGGGAGGGCTCGGTGTACTTC. The encoded protein is CASSRQGPREGSVYF. The chain employs TRBV7-2 and TRBJ2-7; 9 nucleotides agree with TRBD2. CDR3 length equals 15 residues. The V gene's germline CDR1 is SGHTA and CDR2 FQGNSA. Losses at the gene ends were 5 bases for V and 12 bases for J; bases not matched to a gene: 17.